Detailed here is one T cell receptor beta chain. This sample stems from a study of identical twins. Healthy Caucasians made up all donors. The germline V gene has CDR1 SGHRS and CDR2 YFSETQ. Unmatched junction bases numbered 7, after V lost 4 bases and J lost 3 bases. The CDR3 runs to 15 residues. Unique molecular identifiers were present on cDNA, and template switching added a universal primer site. TCRdb re-derived calls from the 5' RACE reads in MiXCR, one entry per CDR3 protein. Among about 1.7 million distinct CDR3 sequences listed, about 32% were seen once. The chain is built from TRBV5-1 and TRBJ2-3, with 8 bases fitting TRBD1. The TCR sequence derives from a newborn girl in good health. The sequenced sample was cord blood. This chain's CDR3 is CASSAYRGETDTQYF. As DNA, the CDR3 is TGCGCCAGCAGCGCCTACAGGGGGGAGACAGATACGCAGTATTTT. Looking up the rest from reference TRBV5-1 and TRBJ2-3 gives the full variable domain: KAGVTQTPRYLIKTRGQQVTLSCSPISGHRSVSWYQQTPGQGLQFLFEYFSETQRNKGNFPGRFSGRQFSNSRSEMNVSTLELGDSALYLCASSAYRGETDTQYFGPGTRLTVL.